Each of the 22 T cell receptor beta chains below was sequenced from the same sample in a study of blood T cell repertoires in COVID-19. Measured with immunoSEQ multiplex PCR; TCRdb has only the in-frame clones, and not every one. The table has hundreds of thousands of clones, around 86% seen once; the top ten hold around 6%. Sequencing input: peripheral blood. Receptors were obtained from a man aged 60 to 69 who had recovered from COVID-19.

The chain combines TRBV27 with TRBJ2-7; D perhaps matches TRBD2 (6 bases). Trimming cost V 6 bases and J 3 bases, with 9 bases left between them. CDR3 length equals 12 residues. The germline V gene encodes CDR1 MNHEY and CDR2 SMNVEV (reference sequence). The DNA of the CDR3 is TGTGCCAGCAGGGGACTGAACTACGAGCAGTACTTC. As protein: CASRGLNYEQYF.

The rearrangement uses TRBV5-1 and TRBJ1-1; tentatively, D is TRBD1 (6 bases). Trimming shortened V by 4 bases and J by 0 bases, and 10 bases separated the two germline ends. Germline V gene data show CDR1 as SGHRS and CDR2 as YFSETQ. CDR3 size: 14 residues. CDR3 amino acids: CASSPRTVNTEAFF. The CDR3 DNA reads as TGCGCCAGCAGCCCCCGGACAGTGAACACTGAAGCTTTCTTT.

The gene calls are TRBV3-1 (or the pseudogene TRBV3-2) and TRBJ2-5, with 8 nucleotides matching TRBD1. Germline CDR1 and CDR2: LGHDT and YNNKEL (reference sequence). The CDR3 loop spans 16 amino acids. After removal of 0 bases from V and 0 bases from J, the junction contained 3 bases not matched to a gene. In DNA form, the CDR3 reads TGTGCCAGCAGCCAAGATGGGGGACAGGACCAAGAGACCCAGTACTTC. Protein product: CASSQDGGQDQETQYF.

The chain carries TRBV7-3 and TRBJ2-3, with 9 nucleotides matching TRBD2. The V and J ends lost 5 bases and 5 bases, in that order; junction bases with no gene match: 8. The CDR3 is 15 amino acids. Looked up from germline, CDR1 is SGHTA and CDR2 is FQGTGA. The CDR3 here is CASSTGLARRDTQYF. The CDR3 DNA is TGTGCCAGCAGCACGGGACTAGCTAGAAGAGATACGCAGTATTTT.

This rearrangement joins TRBV5-1 to TRBJ2-5; 13 bases agree with TRBD2. The CDR3 spans 16 residues. Germline values: CDR1 SGHRS, CDR2 YFSETQ. V lost 0 bases, J lost 4 bases, and 3 bases stayed unmatched. The CDR3 loop reads CASSLGTSGSAETQYF. Here the CDR3 DNA reads TGCGCCAGCAGCTTGGGGACTAGCGGGAGTGCAGAGACCCAGTACTTC.

The chain combines TRBV7-3 with TRBJ2-2, with no clear D. This CDR3 is built from 14 residues. Germline V gives CDR1 SGHTA, CDR2 FQGTGA. Trimming took off 5 bases at V and 5 bases at J, with 12 bases between the two ends. The CDR3 nucleotides are TGTGCCAGCAGCCCCGGAGTGGGTACCGGGGAGCTGTTTTTT. This codes for CASSPGVGTGELFF.

The chain uses TRBV19 and TRBJ2-7; the D gene is possibly TRBD2 (5 bases). Trimming pared 6 bases from V and 3 bases from J, leaving 18 bases between. The CDR3 spans 15 residues. From germline, CDR1 is LNHDA and CDR2 SQIVND (reference sequence). The CDR3: CASRKSGNSDYEQYF. The DNA of the CDR3 is TGTGCCAGTAGAAAATCCGGGAACTCCGACTACGAGCAGTACTTC.

The V gene is TRBV5-1, the J gene TRBJ1-1, with a weak D call TRBD1 (5 bases). The CDR3 runs 14 residues. Germline V gene data show CDR1 as SGHRS and CDR2 as YFSETQ. Trimming shortened V by 4 bases and J by 5 bases, and 15 bases separated the two germline ends. CDR3 loop: CASSAGAGGTEAFF. The CDR3 coding sequence is TGCGCCAGCAGCGCCGGGGCCGGGGGTACTGAAGCTTTCTTT.

Here the CDR3 DNA reads TGTGCCAGCAGACAGAGCTTAGAAGCTTTCTTT. This codes for CASRQSLEAFF. The chain employs TRBV12-3 or TRBV12-4 and TRBJ1-1; no definite D call. The germline V and J ends were trimmed by 6 bases and 8 bases, with 10 bases remaining between them. This CDR3 comprises 11 residues.

The J gene is TRBJ2-7, the V gene TRBV6-6; 8 bases agree with TRBD1. CDR1 and CDR2 (germline): MNHNY, SVGAGI (reference sequence). J gave up 5 bases and V 2 bases, and 11 bases lay outside the gene matches. The CDR3 contains 16 residues. CDR3 sequence: CASSYRPSGGIDEQYF. The DNA for the CDR3 is TGTGCCAGCAGTTACAGACCCTCAGGGGGCATCGACGAGCAGTACTTC.

The chain couples TRBV5-1 to TRBJ2-3; the match to TRBD2 covers 7 bases. CDR1 SGHRS and CDR2 YFSETQ come from the germline V gene. Trimming took 3 bases from V and 0 from J; bases not matched to a gene: 13. This CDR3 has 18 residues. The CDR3 region has the DNA TGCGCCAGCAGCTGGGCGATCGGGGGGTTAACTAGCACAGATACGCAGTATTTT. As protein: CASSWAIGGLTSTDTQYF.

This chain connects TRBV28 to TRBJ2-3; 9 nucleotides align to TRBD2. Germline CDR1 is MDHEN and CDR2 is SYDVKM. CDR3 length equals 16 residues. With V trimmed by 5 bases and J by 6 bases, 12 bases remained unmatched. CDR3 DNA sequence: TGTGCCAGCAGTCCCCGCGGGAGGGCAGGTTCGGATACGCAGTATTTT. Amino acids: CASSPRGRAGSDTQYF. Using reference TRBV28 and TRBJ2-3 for the parts outside the CDR3, the full variable domain is DVKVTQSSRYLVKRTGEKVFLECVQDMDHENMFWYRQDPGLGLRLIYFSYDVKMKEKGDIPEGYSVSREKKERFSLILESASTNQTSMYLCASSPRGRAGSDTQYFGPGTRLTVL.

V and J are TRBV6-5 and TRBJ2-7; perhaps TRBD2 as D (6 bases). The CDR3 is made up of 13 amino acids. V lost 6 bases to trimming and J lost 1 base, with 10 bases between them. Germline V CDR1 and CDR2: MNHEY, SVGAGI. Here the CDR3 DNA reads TGTGCCAGCAGGCGGGGTGATTCCTACGAGCAGTACTTC. Translated: CASRRGDSYEQYF.

The rearrangement uses TRBV6-5 and TRBJ2-1; TRBD2 might be the D (5 bases). CDR1 and CDR2 from the germline V gene are MNHEY and SVGAGI. The CDR3 covers 12 residues. Deletions cut 4 bases from V and 9 bases from J, with 10 bases between. CDR3 sequence: CASSFRRGEQFF. CDR3 bases: TGTGCCAGCAGTTTTCGTCGGGGTGAGCAGTTCTTC.

The rearrangement links TRBV18 to TRBJ2-2; 7 positions agree with TRBD1. The CDR3 is made up of 15 amino acids. With 3 bases clipped from V and 4 bases from J, the junction kept 5 bases outside the gene matches. Per germline, CDR1 KGHSH and CDR2 LQKENI. CDR3 region: CASSPRQGLTGELFF. The CDR3 DNA is TGTGCCAGCTCACCCCGACAGGGCCTCACCGGGGAGCTGTTTTTT. Variable domain in full (rest from reference TRBV18 and TRBJ2-2): NAGVMQNPRHLVRRRGQEARLRCSPMKGHSHVYWYRQLPEEGLKFMVYLQKENIIDESGMPKERFSAEFPKEGPSILRIQQVVRGDSAAYFCASSPRQGLTGELFFGEGSRLTVL.

The genes are TRBV7-2 and TRBJ1-6; D is ambiguous. V lost 6 bases and J 7 bases, leaving 10 bases between the germline ends. The CDR3 sequence is 13 residues long. The V gene's germline CDR1 is SGHTA and CDR2 FQGNSA. Here the CDR3 DNA reads TGTGCCAGCAGGCCTCAACAGAATTCACCCCTCCACTTT. It translates to CASRPQQNSPLHF. The full variable domain, its missing parts supplied by reference TRBV7-2 and TRBJ1-6, is GAGVSQSPSNKVTEKGKDVELRCDPISGHTALYWYRQSLGQGLEFLIYFQGNSAPDKSGLPSDRFSAERTGGSVSTLTIQRTQQEDSAVYLCASRPQQNSPLHFGNGTRLTVT.

This chain joins TRBV7-2 and TRBJ2-7; 7 positions match TRBD2. The germline V gene encodes CDR1 SGHTA and CDR2 FQGNSA. This CDR3 is built from 15 residues. Losses at the gene ends were 7 bases for V and 2 bases for J; bases not matched to a gene: 11. CDR3 DNA: TGTGCCAGCACCGAGCGGGGTTTCAGGACCTACGAGCAGTACTTC. It encodes CASTERGFRTYEQYF.

The genes are TRBV19 and TRBJ1-4; TRBD1 matches 8 bases. The CDR3 covers 16 residues. The germline gives CDR1 LNHDA, CDR2 SQIVND (reference sequence). V gave up 3 bases and J gave up 6 bases; unmatched junction bases: 9. CDR3 in amino acids: CASSILRQGRDEKLFF. The CDR3 DNA follows: TGTGCCAGTAGTATCCTTCGACAGGGGCGGGATGAAAAACTGTTTTTT.

The V call is TRBV6-1, the J call TRBJ1-1; 8 nucleotides match TRBD1. Trimming at V came to 3 bases and at J to 5 bases, leaving 5 bases not matched to a gene. The CDR3 contains 14 residues. Germline CDR1 and CDR2: MNHNS and SASEGT. CDR3 in DNA: TGTGCCAGCAGTGACAGGGGGCTGAGGACTGAAGCTTTCTTT. It encodes CASSDRGLRTEAFF.

This clone showed up just once. The rearrangement links TRBV7-2 to TRBJ2-1, with 8 positions matching TRBD2. The CDR3 runs 15 residues. The V and J ends lost 5 bases and 7 bases, in that order; junction bases with no gene match: 10. Germline loops: CDR1 SGHTA, CDR2 FQGNSA. The DNA for the CDR3 is TGTGCCAGCAGCCCGGGGGGGGGCGCGGGAAATGAGCAGTTCTTC. Protein sequence: CASSPGGGAGNEQFF.

The CDR3: CASSSQWEGDEAFF. For the CDR3, the DNA is TGTGCCAGCAGCTCGCAGTGGGAAGGGGATGAAGCTTTCTTT. The chain carries TRBV5-5 and TRBJ1-1, with D possibly being TRBD1 (5 bases). Trimming removed 3 bases at V and 7 bases at J, with 16 bases between. This CDR3 has 14 amino acids. The germline V gene has CDR1 SGHKS and CDR2 YYEKEE (reference sequence).

The J gene is TRBJ2-5, the V gene TRBV6-5, with a weak D call TRBD1 (6 bases). Trimming took off 5 bases at V and 5 bases at J, with 9 bases between the two ends. The CDR3 sequence is 12 residues long. Germline V gives CDR1 MNHEY, CDR2 SVGAGI. The CDR3 loop is CASSQGTETQYF. The CDR3 DNA follows: TGTGCCAGCAGTCAGGGGACGGAGACCCAGTACTTC.